The source of this T cell receptor beta chain is a study of T-cell reconstitution after alpha-beta-depleted transplantation in children. The ends lost 5 bases at V and 4 bases at J; junction bases unmatched: 19. This CDR3 has 18 residues. Germline values: CDR1 DFQATT, CDR2 SNEGSKA (reference sequence). This clonotype was counted between two and nine times. Preparing the TCRbeta library involved the use of unique molecular identifiers. TCRdb ran MiXCR on the PCR reads and lists one entry per CDR3 protein. Of around 400,000 distinct CDR3 sequences listed, approximately 11% are singletons. The chain joins TRBV20-1 to TRBJ2-1, with 8 bases aligning to TRBD1. This receptor was obtained from a human donor who donated a stem cell graft to a child with acute myeloid leukemia. The material sequenced was PBMCs from the stem cell graft donor, taken from the stem cell graft. The CDR3 region is CSAPPLVGQGAGYNEQFF. CDR3 DNA sequence: TGCAGTGCTCCTCCTCTTGTCGGGCAGGGGGCAGGTTACAATGAGCAGTTCTTC.